Listed below are T cell receptor beta chains from one sample, sequenced in a study of T-cell memory formation after mild COVID-19. TCRdb ran MiXCR on the 5' RACE reads and lists one entry per CDR3 protein. There are fewer than 350,000 distinct CDR3 sequences in the sample; approximately 19% occur only once, and 20% to 25% lies in the top ten. Sequenced input: PBMCs or a T cell subset sorted from them (not recorded which). All receptors come from a man between 18 and 29 years old who had mild COVID-19 (a few samples of this study predate the infection). Cell type and time point are not known. Both conserved end residues are part of each CDR3. D genes are given only for firm matches. For some rows the clone size is stated as once, few or many, or as a class when expanded; others skip it.

>TRBD2|TRBV7-2|TRBJ2-5|NA
CASSLSHGGETQYF
TGTGCCAGCAGCTTATCTCACGGGGGGGAGACCCAGTACTTC
>TRBD1|TRBV7-3|TRBJ1-2|NA
CASSLSPDRGQDYGYTF
TGTGCCAGCAGCTTAAGTCCGGACAGGGGGCAAGACTATGGCTACACCTTC
>TRBD2|TRBV4-2|TRBJ2-5|many
CASSQEGTSGEETQYF
TGTGCCAGCAGCCAAGAGGGGACTAGCGGGGAAGAGACCCAGTACTTC
>NA|TRBV12-3/TRBV12-4|TRBJ2-7|few
CASSRMGGQYF
TGTGCCAGCAGCCGTATGGGAGGGCAGTACTTC
>TRBD1|TRBV7-2|TRBJ2-7|few
CASSLNGRGQGEQYF
TGTGCCAGCAGTCTCAACGGCAGGGGGCAGGGGGAGCAGTACTTC
>NA|TRBV7-6|TRBJ1-2|few
CASSLDRQGGGYTF
TGTGCCAGCAGCTTAGATCGGCAGGGCGGTGGCTACACCTTC
>NA|TRBV7-2|TRBJ1-2|NA
CASRLSGTYGYTF
TGTGCCAGCAGACTTTCGGGGACCTATGGCTACACCTTC
>TRBD1|TRBV20-1|TRBJ1-5|NA
CSARPTGGPQHF
TGCAGTGCTAGACCTACAGGGGGGCCCCAGCATTTT
>TRBD1|TRBV5-1|TRBJ2-3|many
CASSSQGQTDTQYF
TGCGCCAGCAGCTCCCAGGGACAGACAGATACGCAGTATTTT
>NA|TRBV20-1|TRBJ2-3|many
CSAKGLGTDTQYF
TGCAGTGCCAAGGGACTTGGCACAGATACGCAGTATTTT
>NA|TRBV5-1|TRBJ2-3|many
CASSLAGFRTDTQYF
TGCGCCAGCAGCTTGGCCGGGTTTCGCACAGATACGCAGTATTTT
>TRBD2|TRBV5-1|TRBJ2-1|few
CASRGLAGGTRLGEQFF
TGCGCCAGCAGGGGACTAGCGGGGGGTACCCGTTTGGGTGAGCAGTTCTTC
>NA|TRBV16|TRBJ1-5|few
CASSGSNQPQHF
TGTGCCAGCAGCGGTAGCAATCAGCCCCAGCATTTT
>NA|TRBV20-1|TRBJ2-2|NA
CSAPPPWSGELFF
TGCAGTGCTCCCCCACCCTGGAGCGGGGAGCTGTTTTTT
>TRBD1|TRBV6-5|TRBJ2-2|NA
CASMTGPTGELFF
TGTGCCAGCATGACAGGGCCCACCGGGGAGCTGTTTTTT
>NA|TRBV7-2|TRBJ2-1|NA
CASSINGRNEQFF
TGTGCCAGCAGCATAAATGGACGCAATGAGCAGTTCTTC